A selection of T cell receptor beta chains follows, all from one sample in a study of cytomegalovirus exposure and HLA in healthy donors. The method was immunoSEQ multiplex PCR; TCRdb's version includes in-frame clones alone and lacks a portion of them. Here the sample spans around 130,000 clones, under 85% being singletons. Sequencing was performed on PBMCs. Source of these receptors: a man aged 25 to 40 in good health and CMV-seronegative. CDR3s include the opening cysteine and the closing phenylalanine or tryptophan. D genes are given only for firm matches. Only part of the rows carry a size: once, few, many, or a class if the clone is expanded.

CASSIVAPQGKNTEAFF | TGTGCCAGTAGTATAGTGGCCCCACAGGGAAAGAACACTGAAGCTTTCTTT | TRBV19 | NA | TRBJ1-1 | NA
CASSLSRDSYGYTF | TGTGCCAGCAGCTTAAGCCGGGACAGCTATGGCTACACCTTC | TRBV7-8 | TRBD1 | TRBJ1-2 | NA
CATSITSGTYEQYF | TGTGCCACCAGCATAACTAGCGGAACCTACGAGCAGTACTTC | TRBV15 | TRBD2 | TRBJ2-7 | NA
CASSYIAGPGELFF | TGTGCCAGTAGCTATATAGCGGGACCCGGGGAGCTGTTTTTT | TRBV19 | TRBD2 | TRBJ2-2 | NA
CASSYGGAGETQYF | TGTGCCAGCAGTTATGGGGGGGCAGGAGAGACCCAGTACTTC | TRBV6-5 | NA | TRBJ2-5 | NA
CASSPGTGGYYEQYF | TGTGCCAGCAGCCCCGGGACAGGGGGGTACTACGAGCAGTACTTC | TRBV11-2 | TRBD1 | TRBJ2-7 | NA
CASSLIAGSTDTQYF | TGTGCCAGCAGCCTAATAGCGGGCAGCACAGATACGCAGTATTTT | TRBV7-2 | TRBD2 | TRBJ2-3 | few
CASSLELVSETQYF | TGTGCCAGCAGTTTGGAACTAGTGAGCGAGACCCAGTACTTC | TRBV7-2 | NA | TRBJ2-5 | NA
CASFGGLDYEQYF | TGTGCCAGCTTCGGGGGGTTAGATTACGAGCAGTACTTC | TRBV6-5 | TRBD2 | TRBJ2-7 | NA
CASSAKETQYF | TGTGCCAGCAGCGCCAAAGAGACCCAGTACTTC | TRBV9 | NA | TRBJ2-5 | NA
CASSPPSWAGGYTF | TGTGCCAGCTCACCACCATCGTGGGCTGGGGGCTACACCTTC | TRBV18 | NA | TRBJ1-2 | NA
CASKGRGLADTQYF | TGTGCCAGCAAAGGAAGGGGGCTCGCAGATACGCAGTATTTT | TRBV19 | TRBD1 | TRBJ2-3 | NA
CASSLSASGNHEQYF | TGTGCCAGCAGTTTATCGGCTAGCGGGAACCACGAGCAGTACTTC | TRBV28 | TRBD2 | TRBJ2-7 | few
CASSVGGPDEQFF | TGTGCCAGCAGTGTCGGAGGGCCAGATGAGCAGTTCTTC | TRBV6-1 | NA | TRBJ2-1 | NA
CASSVRGFLNTEAFF | TGCGCCAGCAGTGTAAGAGGGTTCCTAAACACTGAAGCTTTCTTT | TRBV10-2 | NA | TRBJ1-1 | NA
CAIRGGPPGGYTF | TGTGCCATCAGGGGCGGGCCCCCGGGAGGCTACACCTTC | TRBV10-3 | NA | TRBJ1-2 | NA
CASSVSWSSYEQYF | TGTGCCAGCAGTGTGAGTTGGAGCTCCTACGAGCAGTACTTC | TRBV27 | NA | TRBJ2-7 | NA
CASSVSPQNTYEQYF | TGTGCCAGCAGCGTTTCCCCCCAGAACACCTACGAGCAGTACTTC | TRBV9 | NA | TRBJ2-7 | NA
CAISESTSGTGSGNTIYF | TGTGCCATCAGTGAGTCGACATCCGGGACAGGCTCTGGAAACACCATATATTTT | TRBV10-3 | TRBD1 | TRBJ1-3 | few
CASSLAGGAGGTEAFF | TGTGCCAGCAGCTTAGCGGGGGGGGCGGGGGGCACTGAAGCTTTCTTT | TRBV7-6 | NA | TRBJ1-1 | few
CASSSTPGDEQYF | TGTGCCAGCAGCTCCACCCCGGGGGACGAGCAGTACTTC | TRBV7-9 | NA | TRBJ2-7 | NA
CASSLLSTEAFF | TGTGCCAGCAGCCTGCTCAGTACTGAAGCTTTCTTT | TRBV5-4 | NA | TRBJ1-1 | NA